These T cell receptor beta chains were read from a single sample in a study of T cell clones after liver transplantation. TCRdb's table, derived via immunoSEQ multiplex PCR, lists solely in-frame clones and lacks some. Of approximately 100,000 clones in the sample, 80% to 90% are singletons; the top ten hold about 2.6%. The sequences come from CD4+ T cells from blood, collected approximately 43 months after liver transplant. The receptor source for this set is a human patient who received a liver transplant. Part of the T cells may come from the graft donor. The conserved cysteine and the conserved F or W are not part of the CDR3 here. Each record gives: J gene, V gene, CDR3 protein.

J: TRBJ1-5
V: TRBV7-2
CDR3: ASSLKGAQPQPQH

J: TRBJ2-2
V: TRBV7-2
CDR3: ASNQGAGELF

J: TRBJ2-7
V: TRBV2
CDR3: ASNDRQGPYEQY

J: TRBJ1-5
V: TRBV10-3
CDR3: AISFSEDQPQH

J: TRBJ1-5
V: TRBV19
CDR3: ASSTNRGGGNQPQH

J: TRBJ1-4
V: TRBV7-9
CDR3: ASSPVPGQRGEKLF

J: TRBJ2-7
V: TRBV5-1
CDR3: ASSLGDKVGYEQY

J: TRBJ2-1
V: TRBV10-3
CDR3: AIRRDASPNEQF

J: TRBJ2-7
V: TRBV5-1
CDR3: ASSLVDRDSYEQY

J: TRBJ1-1
V: TRBV6-1
CDR3: ASKDRRLTEAF

J: TRBJ2-7
V: TRBV29-1
CDR3: SVGAGEQY

J: TRBJ2-3
V: TRBV7-9
CDR3: ASSPLGTSRRTDTQY

J: TRBJ2-7
V: TRBV2
CDR3: ASSERTGGINEQY

J: TRBJ1-1
V: TRBV5-6
CDR3: ASSLAVTGVTEAF

J: TRBJ2-7
V: TRBV9
CDR3: ASSDSLAAREQY